This paragraph reports one TCR beta chain. As yet, its antigen is unknown. Germline V gives CDR1 SNHLY, CDR2 FYNNEI. This CDR3 spans 14 amino acids. The V end was cut by 2 bases, the J end by 3 bases, with 8 bases between. The investigators collected lesional scalp punch biopsies and peripheral blood from alopecia areata patients. The entry originates in a study of CD8+ T cells in alopecia areata. Study-wide results and caveats: Alopecia totalis/universalis scalp especially showed more expanded CD8+ clones than normal scalp. Scalp data also include sequences from resident alphabeta T cells of normal skin.

The sequencing template was cDNA reverse transcribed from extracted RNA. Profiling relied on immunoSEQ multiplex PCR, and the TCRdb table lists in-frame clones only, not all of them. The sample records 65,000 to 90,000 clones, 51% being singletons. The V gene is TRBV2, the J gene TRBJ1-5; D is ambiguous. The sequencing input was NKG2D-high CD8+ T cells sorted from blood. The source is a human donor with alopecia areata. The CDR3 DNA is TGTGCCAGCAGTGAACCGGAGTACAATCAGCCCCAGCATTTT. It is translated as CASSEPEYNQPQHF.